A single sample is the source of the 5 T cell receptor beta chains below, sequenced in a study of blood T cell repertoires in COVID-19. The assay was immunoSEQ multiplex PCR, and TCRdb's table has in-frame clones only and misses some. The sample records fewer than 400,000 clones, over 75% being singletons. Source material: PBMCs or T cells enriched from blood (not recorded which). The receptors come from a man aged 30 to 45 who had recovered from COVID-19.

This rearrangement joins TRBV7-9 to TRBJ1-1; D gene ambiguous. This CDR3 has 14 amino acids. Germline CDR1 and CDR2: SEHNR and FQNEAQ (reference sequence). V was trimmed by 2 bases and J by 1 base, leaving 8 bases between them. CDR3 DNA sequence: TGTGCCAGCAGCTTAAACAGACCGAACACTGAAGCTTTCTTT. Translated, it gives CASSLNRPNTEAFF.

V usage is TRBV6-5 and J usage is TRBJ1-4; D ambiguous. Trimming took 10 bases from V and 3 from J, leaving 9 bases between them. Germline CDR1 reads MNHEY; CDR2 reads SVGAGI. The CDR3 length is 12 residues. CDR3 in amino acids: CATARPNEKLFF. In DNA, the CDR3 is TGTGCCACCGCGCGTCCTAATGAAAAACTGTTTTTT.

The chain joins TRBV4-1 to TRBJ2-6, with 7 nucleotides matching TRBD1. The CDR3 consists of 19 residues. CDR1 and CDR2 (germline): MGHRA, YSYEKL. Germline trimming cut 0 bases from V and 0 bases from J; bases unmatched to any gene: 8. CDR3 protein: CASSQDRGQSYSGANVLTF. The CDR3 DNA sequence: TGCGCCAGCAGCCAAGATCGGGGACAGTCATACTCTGGGGCCAACGTCCTGACTTTC.

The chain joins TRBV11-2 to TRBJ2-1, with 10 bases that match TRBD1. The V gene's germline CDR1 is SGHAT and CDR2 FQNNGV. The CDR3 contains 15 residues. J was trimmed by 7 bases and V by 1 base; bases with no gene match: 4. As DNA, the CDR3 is TGTGCCAGCAGCTTAGGGGGACAGGGGTCGAATGAGCAGTTCTTC. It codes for CASSLGGQGSNEQFF.

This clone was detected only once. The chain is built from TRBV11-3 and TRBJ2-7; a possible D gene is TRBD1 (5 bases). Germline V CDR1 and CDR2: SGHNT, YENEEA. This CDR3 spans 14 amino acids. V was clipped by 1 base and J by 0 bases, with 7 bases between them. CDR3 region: CASSLVTGSYEQYF. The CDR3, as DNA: TGTGCCAGCAGCTTAGTAACAGGCTCCTACGAGCAGTACTTC.